The present T cell receptor (beta chain) was sequenced within a study of PD-1 blockade in classical Hodgkin lymphoma. This CDR3 has 17 amino acids. Germline CDR1 and CDR2: SGHVS and FQNEAQ. Trimming took off 6 bases at V and 6 bases at J, with 23 bases between the two ends. Regarding this clone: The antigen remains undetermined.

The study, taken as a whole, reports: What caused the repertoire differences, perhaps disease activity or prior therapy, remains undefined. Compared with healthy donors, newly diagnosed patients reportedly showed lower baseline TCR diversity.

Only in-frame clones appear in the TCRdb table, and some are missing; sequencing was by immunoSEQ multiplex PCR. The sample holds some 33,000 clones, roughly 76% seen once. As to time point: cycle 4 day 1 (C4D1), after less than seven weeks of nivolumab. Brentuximab vedotin exposure varied, and every patient relapsed after autologous stem cell transplantation. Complete response, partial response or progressive disease was recorded as best response. The J gene is TRBJ2-2, the V gene TRBV7-8; perhaps D is TRBD1 or TRBD2 (5 bases each). This TCR came from a human donor with classical Hodgkin lymphoma. The sample was peripheral blood mononuclear cells (PBMCs), taken before the fourth cycle of nivolumab. This CDR3 is CASSQDPGRIIAGELFF. The CDR3 DNA reads TGTGCCAGCAGTCAAGATCCGGGACGGATTATCGCCGGGGAGCTGTTTTTT.